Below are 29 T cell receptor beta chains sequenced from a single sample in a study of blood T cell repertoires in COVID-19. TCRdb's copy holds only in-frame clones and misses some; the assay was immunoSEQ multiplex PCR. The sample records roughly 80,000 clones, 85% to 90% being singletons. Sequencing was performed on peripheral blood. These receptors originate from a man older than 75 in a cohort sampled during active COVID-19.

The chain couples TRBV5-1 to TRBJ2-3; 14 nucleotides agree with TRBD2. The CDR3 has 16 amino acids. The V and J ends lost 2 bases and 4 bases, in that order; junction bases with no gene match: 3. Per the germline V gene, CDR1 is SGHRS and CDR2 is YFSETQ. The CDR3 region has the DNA TGCGCCAGCAGCTTAGGACTAGCGGGGGGCTCAGATACGCAGTATTTT. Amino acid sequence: CASSLGLAGGSDTQYF. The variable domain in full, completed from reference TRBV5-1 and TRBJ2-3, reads KAGVTQTPRYLIKTRGQQVTLSCSPISGHRSVSWYQQTPGQGLQFLFEYFSETQRNKGNFPGRFSGRQFSNSRSEMNVSTLELGDSALYLCASSLGLAGGSDTQYFGPGTRLTVL.

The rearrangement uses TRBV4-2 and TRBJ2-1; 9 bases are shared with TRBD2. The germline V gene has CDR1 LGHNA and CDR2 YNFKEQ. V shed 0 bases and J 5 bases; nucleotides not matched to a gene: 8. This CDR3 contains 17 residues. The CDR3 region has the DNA TGTGCCAGCAGCCAAGATCTTAAGGCTAGCGGGAACAATGAGCAGTTCTTC. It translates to CASSQDLKASGNNEQFF.

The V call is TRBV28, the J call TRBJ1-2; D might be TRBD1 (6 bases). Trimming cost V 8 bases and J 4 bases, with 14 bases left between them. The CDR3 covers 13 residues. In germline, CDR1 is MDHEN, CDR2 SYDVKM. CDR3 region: CASALDSSYGYTF. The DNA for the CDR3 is TGTGCCAGCGCCTTGGACAGCAGCTATGGCTACACCTTC.

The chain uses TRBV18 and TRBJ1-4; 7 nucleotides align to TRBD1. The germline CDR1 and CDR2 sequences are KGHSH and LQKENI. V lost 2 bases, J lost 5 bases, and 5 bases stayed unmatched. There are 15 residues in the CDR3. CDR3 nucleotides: TGTGCCAGCTCACCAAGGGACAGCCGGAATGAAAAACTGTTTTTT. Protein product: CASSPRDSRNEKLFF.

The CDR3 nucleotides are TGCGCCAGCAGCCAAATAGACACGGCGAACACTGAAGCTTTCTTT. Protein product: CASSQIDTANTEAFF. The gene calls are TRBV4-1 and TRBJ1-1; no firm D call. Germline CDR1 and CDR2: MGHRA and YSYEKL. V was pared by 2 bases and J by 1 base, with 11 bases between. The CDR3 consists of 15 residues.

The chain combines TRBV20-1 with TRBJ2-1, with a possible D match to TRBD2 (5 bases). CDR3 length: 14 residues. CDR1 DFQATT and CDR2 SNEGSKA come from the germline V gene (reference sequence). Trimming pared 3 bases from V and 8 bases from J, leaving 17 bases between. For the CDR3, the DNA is TGCAGTGCTAGTCTCAGCTCCGGGATCGATGAGCAGTTCTTC. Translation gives CSASLSSGIDEQFF.

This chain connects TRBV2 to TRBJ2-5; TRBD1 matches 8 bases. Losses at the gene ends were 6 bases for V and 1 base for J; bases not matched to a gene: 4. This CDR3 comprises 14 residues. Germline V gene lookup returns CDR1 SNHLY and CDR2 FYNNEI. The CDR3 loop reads CASRSDRAQETQYF. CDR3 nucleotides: TGTGCCAGCAGATCGGACAGGGCCCAAGAGACCCAGTACTTC.

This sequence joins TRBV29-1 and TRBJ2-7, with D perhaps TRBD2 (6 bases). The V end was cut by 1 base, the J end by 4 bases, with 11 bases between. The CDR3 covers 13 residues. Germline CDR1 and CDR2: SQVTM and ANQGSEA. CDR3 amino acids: CSVEVGGKYEQYF. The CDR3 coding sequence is TGCAGCGTTGAAGTTGGGGGGAAATACGAGCAGTACTTC.

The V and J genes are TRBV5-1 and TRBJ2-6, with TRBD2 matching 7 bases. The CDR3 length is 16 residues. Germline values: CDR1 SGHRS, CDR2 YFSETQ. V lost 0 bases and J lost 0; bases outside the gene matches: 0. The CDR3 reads CASSLGGSSGANVLTF. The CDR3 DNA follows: TGCGCCAGCAGCTTGGGCGGGAGCTCTGGGGCCAACGTCCTGACTTTC.

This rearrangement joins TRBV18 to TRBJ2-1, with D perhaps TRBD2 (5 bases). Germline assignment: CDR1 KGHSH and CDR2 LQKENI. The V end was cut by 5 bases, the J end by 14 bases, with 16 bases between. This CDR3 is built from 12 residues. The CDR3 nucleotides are TGTGCCAGCTCATCCCTAGCTACAGAGGAGTTCTTC. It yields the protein CASSSLATEEFF.

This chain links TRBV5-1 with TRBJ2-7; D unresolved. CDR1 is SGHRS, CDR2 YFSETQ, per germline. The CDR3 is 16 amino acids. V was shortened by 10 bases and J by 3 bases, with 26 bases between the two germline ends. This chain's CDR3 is CAPPYLPNFCGYEQYV. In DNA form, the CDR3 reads TGCGCCCCTCCATATCTGCCCAATTTCTGCGGCTACGAGCAGTACGTC.

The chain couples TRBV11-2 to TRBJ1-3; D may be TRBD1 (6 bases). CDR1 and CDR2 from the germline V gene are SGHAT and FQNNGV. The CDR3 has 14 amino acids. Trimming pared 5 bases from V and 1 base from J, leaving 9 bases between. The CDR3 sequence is CASSLQGSGNTIYF. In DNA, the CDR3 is TGTGCCAGCAGCCTACAGGGTTCTGGAAACACCATATATTTT.

CDR3 in amino acids: CASSFFSEEKLFF. The CDR3 bases are TGTGCCAGCAGCTTCTTCAGCGAGGAAAAACTGTTTTTT. V gene TRBV7-9 combines with J gene TRBJ1-4, with D unresolved. Trimming removed 3 bases at V and 8 bases at J, with 10 bases between. Germline V gives CDR1 SEHNR, CDR2 FQNEAQ (reference sequence). The CDR3 length is 13 residues.

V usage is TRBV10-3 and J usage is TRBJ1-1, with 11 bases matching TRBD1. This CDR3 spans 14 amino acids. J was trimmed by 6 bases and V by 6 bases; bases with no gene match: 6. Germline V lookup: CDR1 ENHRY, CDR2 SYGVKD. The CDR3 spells CAISAGQGASEAFF. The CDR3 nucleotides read TGTGCCATCAGCGCCGGACAGGGGGCGTCTGAAGCTTTCTTT.

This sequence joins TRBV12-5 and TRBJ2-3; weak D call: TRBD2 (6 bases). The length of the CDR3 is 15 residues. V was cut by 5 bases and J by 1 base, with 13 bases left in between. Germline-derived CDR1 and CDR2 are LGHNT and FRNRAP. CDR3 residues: CASGLTGLGTDTQYF. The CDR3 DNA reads TGTGCTAGTGGTCTTACGGGACTGGGCACAGATACGCAGTATTTT.

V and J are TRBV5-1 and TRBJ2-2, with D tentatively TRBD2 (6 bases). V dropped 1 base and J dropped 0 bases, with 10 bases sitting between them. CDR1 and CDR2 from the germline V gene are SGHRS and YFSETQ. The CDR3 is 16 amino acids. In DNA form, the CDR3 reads TGCGCCAGCAGCTTGACAGGAGGGTCGAACACCGGGGAGCTGTTTTTT. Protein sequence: CASSLTGGSNTGELFF.

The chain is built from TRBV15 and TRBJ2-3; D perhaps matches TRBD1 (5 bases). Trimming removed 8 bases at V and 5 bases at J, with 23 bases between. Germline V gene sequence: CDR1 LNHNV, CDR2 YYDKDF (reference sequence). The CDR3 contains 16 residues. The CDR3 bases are TGTGCCACCGCCGCAAGGTGGGGCGTAGGGGAAGATACGCAGTATTTT. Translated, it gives CATAARWGVGEDTQYF.

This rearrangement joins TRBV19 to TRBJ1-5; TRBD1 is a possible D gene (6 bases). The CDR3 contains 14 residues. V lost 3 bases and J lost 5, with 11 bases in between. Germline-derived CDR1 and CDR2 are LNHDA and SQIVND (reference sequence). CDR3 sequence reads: CASSMRSGDQPQHF. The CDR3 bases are TGTGCCAGTAGTATGCGGTCAGGGGATCAGCCCCAGCATTTT.

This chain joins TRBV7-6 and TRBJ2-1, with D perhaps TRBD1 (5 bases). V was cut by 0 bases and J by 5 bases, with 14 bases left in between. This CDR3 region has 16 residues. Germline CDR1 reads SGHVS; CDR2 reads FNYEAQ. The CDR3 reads CASSLAIQGFNNEQFF. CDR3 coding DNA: TGTGCCAGCAGCTTAGCGATCCAGGGCTTCAACAATGAGCAGTTCTTC. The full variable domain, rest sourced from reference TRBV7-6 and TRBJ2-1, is GAGVSQSPRYKVTKRGQDVALRCDPISGHVSLYWYRQALGQGPEFLTYFNYEAQQDKSGLPNDRFSAERPEGSISTLTIQRTEQRDSAMYRCASSLAIQGFNNEQFFGPGTRLTVL.

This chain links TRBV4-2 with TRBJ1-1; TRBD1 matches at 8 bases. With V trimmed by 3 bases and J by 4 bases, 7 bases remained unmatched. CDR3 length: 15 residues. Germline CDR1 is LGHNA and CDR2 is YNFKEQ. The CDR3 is CASSHPGTGITEAFF. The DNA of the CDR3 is TGTGCCAGCAGCCACCCCGGGACAGGTATCACTGAAGCTTTCTTT.

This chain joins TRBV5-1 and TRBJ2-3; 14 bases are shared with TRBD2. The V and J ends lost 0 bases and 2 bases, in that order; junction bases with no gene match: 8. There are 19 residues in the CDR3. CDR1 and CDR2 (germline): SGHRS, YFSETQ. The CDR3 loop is CASSLAPTSGGGPTDTQYF. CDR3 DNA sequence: TGCGCCAGCAGCTTGGCCCCGACTAGCGGGGGGGGGCCCACAGATACGCAGTATTTT.

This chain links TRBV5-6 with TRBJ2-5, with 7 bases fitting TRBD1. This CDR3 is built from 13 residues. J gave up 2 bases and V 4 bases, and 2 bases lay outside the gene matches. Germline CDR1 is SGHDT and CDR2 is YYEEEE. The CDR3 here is CASSQGQQETQYF. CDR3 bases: TGTGCCAGCAGCCAGGGACAGCAAGAGACCCAGTACTTC. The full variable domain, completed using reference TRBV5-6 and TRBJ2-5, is DAGVTQSPTHLIKTRGQQVTLRCSPKSGHDTVSWYQQALGQGPQFIFQYYEEEERQRGNFPDRFSGHQFPNYSSELNVNALLLGDSALYLCASSQGQQETQYFGPGTRLLVL.

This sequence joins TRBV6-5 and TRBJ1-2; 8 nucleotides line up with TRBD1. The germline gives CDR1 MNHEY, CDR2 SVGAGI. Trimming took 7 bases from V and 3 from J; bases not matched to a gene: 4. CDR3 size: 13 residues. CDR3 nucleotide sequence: TGTGCCAGCATCAAGACAGGGGACTATGGCTACACCTTC. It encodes CASIKTGDYGYTF.

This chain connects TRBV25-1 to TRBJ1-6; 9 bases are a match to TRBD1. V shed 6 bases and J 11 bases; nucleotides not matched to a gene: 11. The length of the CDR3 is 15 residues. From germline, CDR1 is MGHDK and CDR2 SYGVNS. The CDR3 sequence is CASSHPGTGITPLHF. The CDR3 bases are TGTGCCAGCAGCCACCCCGGGACAGGGATTACACCCCTCCACTTT. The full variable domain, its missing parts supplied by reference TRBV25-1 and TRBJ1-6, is EADIYQTPRYLVIGTGKKITLECSQTMGHDKMYWYQQDPGMELHLIHYSYGVNSTEKGDLSSESTVSRIRTEHFPLTLESARPSHTSQYLCASSHPGTGITPLHFGNGTRLTVT.

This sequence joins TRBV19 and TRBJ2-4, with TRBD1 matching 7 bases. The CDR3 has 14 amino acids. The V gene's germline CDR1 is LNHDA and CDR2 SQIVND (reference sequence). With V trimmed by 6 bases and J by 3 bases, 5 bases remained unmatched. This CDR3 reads CASRVTGIKNIQYF. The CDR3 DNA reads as TGTGCCAGTAGAGTGACAGGGATCAAAAACATTCAGTACTTC.

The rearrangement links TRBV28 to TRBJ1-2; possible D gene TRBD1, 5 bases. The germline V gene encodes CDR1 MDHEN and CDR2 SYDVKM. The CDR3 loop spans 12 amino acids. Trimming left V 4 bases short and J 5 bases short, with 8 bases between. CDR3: CASSSDSYGYTF. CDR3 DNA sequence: TGTGCCAGCAGTTCAGACAGTTATGGCTACACCTTC.

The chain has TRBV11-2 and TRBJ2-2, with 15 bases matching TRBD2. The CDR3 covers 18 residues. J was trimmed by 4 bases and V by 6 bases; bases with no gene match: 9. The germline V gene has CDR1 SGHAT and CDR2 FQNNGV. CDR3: CASSLGLAGGPGTGELFF. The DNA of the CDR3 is TGTGCCAGCAGTCTTGGACTAGCGGGGGGGCCGGGCACCGGGGAGCTGTTTTTT.

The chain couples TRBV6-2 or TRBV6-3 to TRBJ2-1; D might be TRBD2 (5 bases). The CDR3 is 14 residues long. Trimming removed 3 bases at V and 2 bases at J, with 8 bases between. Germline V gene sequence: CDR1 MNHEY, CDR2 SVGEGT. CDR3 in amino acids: CASSYQEAYNEQFF. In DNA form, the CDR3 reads TGTGCCAGCAGTTATCAGGAGGCCTACAATGAGCAGTTCTTC.

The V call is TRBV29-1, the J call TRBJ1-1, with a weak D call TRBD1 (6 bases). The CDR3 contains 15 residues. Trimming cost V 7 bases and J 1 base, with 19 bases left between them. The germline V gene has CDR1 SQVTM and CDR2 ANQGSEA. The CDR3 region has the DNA TGCAGCGCCCAACCAACCCTGACAGGGAACACTGAAGCTTTCTTT. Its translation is CSAQPTLTGNTEAFF.